The clone carrying this TCR beta chain was seen ten or more times. Its antigen is as yet unknown. MiXCR was run by TCRdb on the RT-PCR reads, yielding one entry per CDR3 protein. The sample holds around 490,000 distinct CDR3 sequences, approximately 7.1% seen once. There are 12 residues in the CDR3. Germline V lookup: CDR1 SEHNR, CDR2 FQNEAQ (reference sequence). Trimming removed 4 bases from V and 7 bases from J, with 11 bases in between. The data belong to a study of response to subunit inactivated influenza vaccine. Study outcomes and limitations: Each seasonal influenza vaccination, the authors suggested, recruits few new T cells.

This sequence was found in a man in his fifties or sixties who received an inactivated influenza vaccine. Sequences were derived from PBMCs from blood, sampled around 2 years after vaccination. V is TRBV7-9 and J is TRBJ2-7, with D tentatively TRBD2 (5 bases). The chain's CDR3 is CASSSGGREQYF. Written as DNA, the CDR3 is TGTGCCAGCAGCTCCGGAGGTAGGGAGCAGTACTTC.